These 18 T cell receptor beta chains originate from one sample sequenced in a study of T cell changes during pregnancy in multiple sclerosis. Measured with immunoSEQ multiplex PCR; TCRdb has only the in-frame clones, and not every one. The sample shows around 40,000 clones, roughly 90% of them seen only once. Specimen: CD4+ T cells from peripheral blood mononuclear cells, collected in the second trimester of pregnancy. The receptors were sampled from a female donor with multiple sclerosis, enrolled in a pregnancy study.

The rearrangement uses TRBV7-8 and TRBJ2-4, with 7 bases identical to TRBD1. The ends lost 4 bases at V and 4 bases at J; junction bases unmatched: 7. This CDR3 contains 15 residues. Per the germline V gene, CDR1 is SGHVS and CDR2 is FQNEAQ. CDR3 coding DNA: TGTGCCAGCAGCTCGGCCGGGACAGAAAAAAACATTCAGTACTTC. Protein product: CASSSAGTEKNIQYF.

The chain employs TRBV4-3 and TRBJ1-6; 7 nucleotides line up with TRBD1. V lost 4 bases to trimming and J lost 7 bases; unmatched junction nucleotides: 10. This CDR3 has 16 amino acids. Germline CDR1 and CDR2: LGHNA and YSLEER. CDR3 protein: CASSPRAQGGNSPLHF. As DNA, the CDR3 is TGCGCCAGCAGCCCCCGGGCCCAGGGGGGAAATTCACCCCTCCACTTT.

The chain employs TRBV18 and TRBJ2-5; possible D gene TRBD2, 5 bases. The V gene lost 4 bases and the J gene lost 2 bases, with 11 bases spanning the gap. The germline V gene encodes CDR1 KGHSH and CDR2 LQKENI. The CDR3 extends over 14 amino acids. CDR3 in DNA: TGTGCCAGCTCACGGGCCGGAGGTCAAGAGACCCAGTACTTC. Translation gives CASSRAGGQETQYF.

This chain joins TRBV6-5 and TRBJ1-1, with D perhaps matching TRBD1 (6 bases). V lost 4 bases, J lost 7 bases, and 19 bases lay in between. CDR3 length: 15 residues. Per germline, CDR1 MNHEY and CDR2 SVGAGI. The CDR3 bases are TGTGCCAGCAGTTCGCCCAACGTGGGGACATATGAAGCTTTCTTT. Translating gives CASSSPNVGTYEAFF.

The chain joins TRBV10-3 to TRBJ2-7, with 7 bases fitting TRBD2. This CDR3 is 16 amino acids long. Trimming cost V 0 bases and J 4 bases; bases outside gene matches: 9. From germline, CDR1 is ENHRY and CDR2 SYGVKD. This chain's CDR3 is CAISESPGGSGYEQYF. DNA of the CDR3: TGTGCCATCAGTGAGTCACCCGGCGGGAGTGGTTACGAGCAGTACTTC.

The chain combines TRBV14 with TRBJ2-3; D gene ambiguous. This CDR3 comprises 15 residues. Germline lookup yields CDR1 SGHDN and CDR2 FVKESK. Deletions cut 0 bases from V and 9 bases from J, with 16 bases between. The chain's CDR3 is CASSQDLSRPGTQYF. For the CDR3, the DNA is TGTGCCAGCAGCCAAGATCTGTCCCGGCCCGGGACGCAGTATTTT.

This chain connects TRBV5-8 to TRBJ2-7, with 9 bases identical to TRBD2. The germline V gene encodes CDR1 SGHTS and CDR2 YDEGEE. The CDR3 is 13 residues long. Unmatched junction bases numbered 8, after V lost 6 bases and J lost 7 bases. The CDR3 here is CASILSGSGEQYF. For the CDR3, the DNA is TGTGCCAGCATTCTTAGCGGGAGCGGGGAGCAGTACTTC.

The chain couples TRBV2 to TRBJ2-5; D may be TRBD2 (6 bases). Trimming cost V 6 bases and J 6 bases, with 11 bases left between them. The germline CDR1 and CDR2 sequences are SNHLY and FYNNEI. This CDR3 is built from 12 residues. The CDR3 nucleotides are TGTGCCAGCAGGGGGGACTCGAAGACCCAGTACTTC. As protein: CASRGDSKTQYF.

The J gene is TRBJ1-1, the V gene TRBV21-1; the tabulated D call, TRBD1, remains unverified against the DNA. TRBV21-1 is labeled a pseudogene. This CDR3 spans 14 amino acids. Written as DNA, the CDR3 is TGTGCCAGCAGCAAAGTAGGCAGAGACAGTGAAGCTTTCTTT. This encodes CASSKVGRDSEAFF.

This clone was detected only a few times. The rearrangement uses TRBV30 and TRBJ2-3; TRBD2 aligns across 7 bases. V lost 4 bases to trimming and J lost 2 bases; unmatched junction nucleotides: 9. This CDR3 is 15 amino acids long. In germline, CDR1 is GTSNPN, CDR2 SVGIG (reference sequence). In nucleotides, the CDR3 is TGTGCCTGGACCCCAGATAGCGGGCCCACAGATACGCAGTATTTT. The encoded protein is CAWTPDSGPTDTQYF.

The V and J genes are TRBV27 and TRBJ1-5, with TRBD1 matching 10 bases. Trimming took 9 bases from V and 6 from J; bases not matched to a gene: 2. Germline assignment: CDR1 MNHEY and CDR2 SMNVEV (reference sequence). This CDR3 spans 12 amino acids. The DNA of the CDR3 is TGTGCCAGTGGGGACAGGGGTCAGCCCCAGCATTTT. Encoded protein: CASGDRGQPQHF.

The chain joins TRBV5-1 to TRBJ2-3; the match to TRBD2 covers 11 bases. The germline V gene has CDR1 SGHRS and CDR2 YFSETQ. V was pared by 4 bases and J by 1 base, with 5 bases of the junction left unmatched. CDR3 length: 16 residues. CDR3 protein: CASSRQGLAGTDTQYF. CDR3 bases: TGCGCCAGCAGCAGACAGGGACTAGCGGGCACAGATACGCAGTATTTT. The variable domain in full, with the rest retrieved from reference TRBV5-1 and TRBJ2-3, is KAGVTQTPRYLIKTRGQQVTLSCSPISGHRSVSWYQQTPGQGLQFLFEYFSETQRNKGNFPGRFSGRQFSNSRSEMNVSTLELGDSALYLCASSRQGLAGTDTQYFGPGTRLTVL.

The chain is built from TRBV10-2 and TRBJ2-5, with TRBD1 matching 7 bases. CDR1 is WSHSY and CDR2 is SAAADI in the germline V gene. The CDR3 is 13 residues long. V was pared by 6 bases and J by 1 base, with 2 bases of the junction left unmatched. CDR3 in DNA: TGCGCCAGCAGGGGACAGCTCCAAGAGACCCAGTACTTC. Amino acids: CASRGQLQETQYF.

The genes are TRBV2 and TRBJ2-3, with a weak D call TRBD1 (6 bases). Germline assignment: CDR1 SNHLY and CDR2 FYNNEI. The V end was cut by 3 bases, the J end by 6 bases, with 10 bases between. The CDR3 has 13 amino acids. The DNA of the CDR3 is TGTGCCAGCAGTGAGACAGGTGCGGATACGCAGTATTTT. Translating gives CASSETGADTQYF. Looking up the rest from reference TRBV2 and TRBJ2-3 gives the full variable domain: EPEVTQTPSHQVTQMGQEVILRCVPISNHLYFYWYRQILGQKVEFLVSFYNNEISEKSEIFDDQFSVERPDGSNFTLKIRSTKLEDSAMYFCASSETGADTQYFGPGTRLTVL.

The genes are TRBV19 and TRBJ2-5; TRBD1 matches at 10 bases. With V trimmed by 5 bases and J by 5 bases, 11 bases remained unmatched. Germline V gene lookup returns CDR1 LNHDA and CDR2 SQIVND (reference sequence). This CDR3 spans 16 amino acids. The CDR3 spells CASSWGWDRGRETQYF. In DNA, the CDR3 is TGTGCCAGTAGTTGGGGGTGGGACAGGGGTAGGGAGACCCAGTACTTC.

The V call is TRBV9, the J call TRBJ2-3, with D possibly matching TRBD1 (6 bases). The CDR3 spans 16 residues. The germline V gene encodes CDR1 SGDLS and CDR2 YYNGEE. Trimming removed 3 bases at V and 3 bases at J, with 17 bases between. CDR3 in amino acids: CASSARTASGTDTQYF. The CDR3 DNA follows: TGTGCCAGCAGCGCCCGGACAGCCTCTGGGACAGATACGCAGTATTTT.

V and J are TRBV6-5 and TRBJ1-1; TRBD1 matches at 9 bases. This CDR3 region has 14 residues. CDR1 MNHEY and CDR2 SVGAGI come from the germline V gene. After removal of 6 bases from V and 6 bases from J, the junction contained 8 bases not matched to a gene. CDR3 in DNA: TGTGCCAGCAGCACCGGAAACAGGGGGCCTGAAGCTTTCTTT. Its translation: CASSTGNRGPEAFF.

The V and J genes are TRBV6-5 and TRBJ1-1, with 7 bases lining up with TRBD1. V trimming: 8 bases; J trimming: 8 bases; junction bases outside the gene matches: 8. Germline V lookup: CDR1 MNHEY, CDR2 SVGAGI. This CDR3 spans 12 amino acids. The CDR3 spells CASGQVTGEAFF. The DNA of the CDR3 is TGTGCCAGCGGACAGGTGACGGGAGAAGCTTTCTTT.